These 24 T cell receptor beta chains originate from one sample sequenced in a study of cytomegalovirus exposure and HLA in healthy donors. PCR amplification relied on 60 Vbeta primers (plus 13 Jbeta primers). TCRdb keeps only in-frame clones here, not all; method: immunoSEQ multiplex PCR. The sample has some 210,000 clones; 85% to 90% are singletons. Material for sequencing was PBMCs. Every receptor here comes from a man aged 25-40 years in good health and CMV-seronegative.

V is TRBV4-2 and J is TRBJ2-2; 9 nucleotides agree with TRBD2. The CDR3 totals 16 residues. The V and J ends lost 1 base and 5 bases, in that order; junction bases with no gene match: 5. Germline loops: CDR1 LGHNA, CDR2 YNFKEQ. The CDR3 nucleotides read TGTGCCAGCAGCCAAGTCGCGGGGGGGATTACCGGGGAGCTGTTTTTT. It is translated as CASSQVAGGITGELFF.

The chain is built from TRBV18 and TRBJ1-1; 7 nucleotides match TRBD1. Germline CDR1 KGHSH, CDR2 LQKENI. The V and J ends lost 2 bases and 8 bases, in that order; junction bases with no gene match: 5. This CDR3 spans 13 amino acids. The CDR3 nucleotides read TGTGCCAGCTCACCAGGGGACAGTCTCGAAGCTTTCTTT. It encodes CASSPGDSLEAFF.

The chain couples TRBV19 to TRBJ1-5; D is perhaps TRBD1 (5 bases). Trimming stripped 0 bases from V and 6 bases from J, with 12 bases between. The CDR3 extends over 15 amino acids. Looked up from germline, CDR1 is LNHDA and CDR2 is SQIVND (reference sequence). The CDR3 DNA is TGTGCCAGTAGTATAGATCCCACCGGGGGTCAGCCCCAGCATTTT. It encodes CASSIDPTGGQPQHF.

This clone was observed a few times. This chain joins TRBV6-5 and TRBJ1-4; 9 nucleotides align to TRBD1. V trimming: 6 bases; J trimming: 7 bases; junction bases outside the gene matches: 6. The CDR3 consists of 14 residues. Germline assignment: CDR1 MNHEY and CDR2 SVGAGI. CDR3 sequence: CASRAGTGSEKLFF. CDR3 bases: TGTGCCAGCAGGGCCGGGACAGGGAGTGAAAAACTGTTTTTT.

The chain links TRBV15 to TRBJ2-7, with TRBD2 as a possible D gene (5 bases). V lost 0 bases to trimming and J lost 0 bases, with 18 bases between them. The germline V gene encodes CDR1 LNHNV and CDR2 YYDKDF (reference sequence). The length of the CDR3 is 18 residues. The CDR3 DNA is TGTGCCACCAGCAGAGATCTACTGAACCCGGGGAGCTCCTACGAGCAGTACTTC. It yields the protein CATSRDLLNPGSSYEQYF. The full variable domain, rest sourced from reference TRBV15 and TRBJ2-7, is DAMVIQNPRYQVTQFGKPVTLSCSQTLNHNVMYWYQQKSSQAPKLLFHYYDKDFNNEADTPDNFQSRRPNTSFCFLDIRSPGLGDTAMYLCATSRDLLNPGSSYEQYFGPGTRLTVT.

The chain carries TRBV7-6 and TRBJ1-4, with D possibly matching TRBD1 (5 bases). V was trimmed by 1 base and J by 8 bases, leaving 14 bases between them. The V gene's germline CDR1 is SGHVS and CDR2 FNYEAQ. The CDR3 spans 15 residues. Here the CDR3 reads CASSLEGSRGEKLFF. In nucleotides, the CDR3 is TGTGCCAGCAGCTTAGAAGGTTCCCGGGGGGAAAAACTGTTTTTT.

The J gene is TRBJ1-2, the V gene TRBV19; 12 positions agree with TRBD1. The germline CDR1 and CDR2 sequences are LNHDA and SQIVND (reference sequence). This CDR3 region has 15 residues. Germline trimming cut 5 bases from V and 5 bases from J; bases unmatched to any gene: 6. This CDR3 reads CASSGGTGGEYGYTF. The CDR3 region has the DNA TGTGCCAGTAGTGGCGGGACAGGGGGCGAATATGGCTACACCTTC.

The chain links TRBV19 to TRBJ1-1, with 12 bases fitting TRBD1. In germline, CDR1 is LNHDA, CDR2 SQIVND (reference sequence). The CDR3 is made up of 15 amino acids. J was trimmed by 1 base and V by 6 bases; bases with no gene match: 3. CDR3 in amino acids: CASSGTGGPNTEAFF. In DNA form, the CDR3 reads TGTGCCAGTAGCGGGACAGGGGGCCCGAACACTGAAGCTTTCTTT.

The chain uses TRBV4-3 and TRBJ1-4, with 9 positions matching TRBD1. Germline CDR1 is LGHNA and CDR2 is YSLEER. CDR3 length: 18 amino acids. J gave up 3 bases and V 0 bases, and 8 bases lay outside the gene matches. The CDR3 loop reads CASSQDLMGQGSNEKLFF. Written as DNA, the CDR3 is TGCGCCAGCAGCCAAGACCTAATGGGACAGGGTTCTAATGAAAAACTGTTTTTT.

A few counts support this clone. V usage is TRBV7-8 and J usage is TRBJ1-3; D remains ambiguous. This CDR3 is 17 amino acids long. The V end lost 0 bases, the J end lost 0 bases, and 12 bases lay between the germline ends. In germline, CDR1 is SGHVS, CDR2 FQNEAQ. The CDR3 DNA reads TGTGCCAGCAGCTTAGCCATTACACAGCACTCTGGAAACACCATATATTTT. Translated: CASSLAITQHSGNTIYF.

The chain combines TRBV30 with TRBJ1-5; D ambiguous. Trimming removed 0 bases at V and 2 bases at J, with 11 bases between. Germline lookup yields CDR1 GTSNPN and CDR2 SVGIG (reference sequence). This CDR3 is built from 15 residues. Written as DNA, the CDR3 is TGTGCCTGGAGTGTAGCGGGGAATGGCAATCAGCCCCAGCATTTT. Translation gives CAWSVAGNGNQPQHF.

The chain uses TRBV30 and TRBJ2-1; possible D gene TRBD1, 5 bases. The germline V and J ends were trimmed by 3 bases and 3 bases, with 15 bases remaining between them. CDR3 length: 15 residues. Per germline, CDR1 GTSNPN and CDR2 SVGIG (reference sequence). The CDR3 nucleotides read TGTGCCTGGAGCCCGGGTCAGGGCAGCTACAATGAGCAGTTCTTC. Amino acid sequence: CAWSPGQGSYNEQFF.

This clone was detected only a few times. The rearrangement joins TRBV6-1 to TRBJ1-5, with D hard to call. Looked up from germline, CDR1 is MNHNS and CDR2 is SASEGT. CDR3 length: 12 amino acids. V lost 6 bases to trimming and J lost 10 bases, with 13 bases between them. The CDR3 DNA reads TGTGCCAGCAGGGGTTTCGAGGGCCCCCAGCATTTT. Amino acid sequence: CASRGFEGPQHF.

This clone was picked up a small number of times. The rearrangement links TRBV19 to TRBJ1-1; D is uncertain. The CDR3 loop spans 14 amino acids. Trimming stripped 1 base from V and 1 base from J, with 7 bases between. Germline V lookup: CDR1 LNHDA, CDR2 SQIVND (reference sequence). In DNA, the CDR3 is TGTGCCAGTAGTATAGGCTATGGGAACACTGAAGCTTTCTTT. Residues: CASSIGYGNTEAFF.

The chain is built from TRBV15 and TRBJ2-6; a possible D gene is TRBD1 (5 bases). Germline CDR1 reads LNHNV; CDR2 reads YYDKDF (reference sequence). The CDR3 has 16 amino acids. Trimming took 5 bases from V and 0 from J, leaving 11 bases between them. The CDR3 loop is CATSSGHNSGANVLTF. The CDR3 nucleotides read TGTGCCACCAGCTCCGGACACAACTCTGGGGCCAACGTCCTGACTTTC.

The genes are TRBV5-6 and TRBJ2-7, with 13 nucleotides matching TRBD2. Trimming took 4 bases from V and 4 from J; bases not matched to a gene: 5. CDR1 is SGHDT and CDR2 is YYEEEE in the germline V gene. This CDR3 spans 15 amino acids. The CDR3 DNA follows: TGTGCCAGCAGCCTCTGGACTAGCGGGAGTTACGAGCAGTACTTC. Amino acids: CASSLWTSGSYEQYF.

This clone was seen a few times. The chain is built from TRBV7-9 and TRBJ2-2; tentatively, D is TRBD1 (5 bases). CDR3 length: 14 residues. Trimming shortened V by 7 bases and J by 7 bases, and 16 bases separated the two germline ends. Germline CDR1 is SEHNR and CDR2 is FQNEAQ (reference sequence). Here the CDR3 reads CASTLPDKRGELFF. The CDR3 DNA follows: TGTGCCAGCACCCTCCCGGACAAACGCGGGGAGCTGTTTTTT.

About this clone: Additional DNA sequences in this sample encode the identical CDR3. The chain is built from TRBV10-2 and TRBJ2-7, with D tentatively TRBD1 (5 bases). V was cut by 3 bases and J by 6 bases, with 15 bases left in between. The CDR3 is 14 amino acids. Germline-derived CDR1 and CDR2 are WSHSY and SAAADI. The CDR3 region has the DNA TGCGCCAGCAGTGACTCTCATGGGGCAGCCGAGCAGTACTTC. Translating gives CASSDSHGAAEQYF.

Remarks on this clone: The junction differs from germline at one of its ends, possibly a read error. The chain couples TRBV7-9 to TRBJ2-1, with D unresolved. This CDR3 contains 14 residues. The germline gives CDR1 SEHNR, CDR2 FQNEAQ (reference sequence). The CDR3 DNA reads TGTTCCAGCAGCTTAGAGGTTAGACAAGGAGAGCAGTTCTTC. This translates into CSSSLEVRQGEQFF.

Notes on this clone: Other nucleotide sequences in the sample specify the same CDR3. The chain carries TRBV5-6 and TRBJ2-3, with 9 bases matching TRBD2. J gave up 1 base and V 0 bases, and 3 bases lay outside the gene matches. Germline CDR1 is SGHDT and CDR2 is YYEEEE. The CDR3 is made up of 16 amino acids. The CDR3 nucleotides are TGTGCCAGCAGCTTGGTAGCTAGCGGGGGCACAGATACGCAGTATTTT. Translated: CASSLVASGGTDTQYF. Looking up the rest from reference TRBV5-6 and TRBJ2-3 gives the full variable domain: DAGVTQSPTHLIKTRGQQVTLRCSPKSGHDTVSWYQQALGQGPQFIFQYYEEEERQRGNFPDRFSGHQFPNYSSELNVNALLLGDSALYLCASSLVASGGTDTQYFGPGTRLTVL.

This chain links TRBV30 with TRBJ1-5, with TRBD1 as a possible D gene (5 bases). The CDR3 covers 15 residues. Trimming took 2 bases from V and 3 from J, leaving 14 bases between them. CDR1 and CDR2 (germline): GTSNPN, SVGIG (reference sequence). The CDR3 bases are TGTGCCTGGAGTAAATGGGGCAGCTTCAATCAGCCCCAGCATTTT. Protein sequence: CAWSKWGSFNQPQHF.

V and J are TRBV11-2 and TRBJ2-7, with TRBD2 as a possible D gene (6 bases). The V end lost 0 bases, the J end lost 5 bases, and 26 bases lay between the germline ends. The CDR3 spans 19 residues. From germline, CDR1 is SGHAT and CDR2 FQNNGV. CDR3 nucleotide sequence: TGTGCCAGCAGCTTAGAATCCCTCCAAGGGCTAGCGTTAGTAGACGAGCAGTACTTC. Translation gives CASSLESLQGLALVDEQYF.

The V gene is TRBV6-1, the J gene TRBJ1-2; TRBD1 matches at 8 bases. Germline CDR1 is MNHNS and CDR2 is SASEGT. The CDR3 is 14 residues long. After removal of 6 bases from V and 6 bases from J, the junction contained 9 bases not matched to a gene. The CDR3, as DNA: TGTGCCAGCAGACGACTAACAGGGGGAGATGGCTACACCTTC. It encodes CASRRLTGGDGYTF.

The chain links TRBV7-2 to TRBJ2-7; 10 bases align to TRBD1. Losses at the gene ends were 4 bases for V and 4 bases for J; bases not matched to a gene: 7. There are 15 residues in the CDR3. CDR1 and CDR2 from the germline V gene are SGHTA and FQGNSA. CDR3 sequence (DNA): TGTGCCAGCAGCTCCTCGGGACAGGGGACGTACGAGCAGTACTTC. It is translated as CASSSSGQGTYEQYF.